These 27 T cell receptor beta chains share one sample of origin, sequenced in a study of cytomegalovirus exposure and HLA in healthy donors. PCR involved 60 Vbeta and 13 Jbeta primers. Method: immunoSEQ multiplex PCR; TCRdb's copy keeps in-frame clones and lacks some. This sample has 90,000 or so clones; 69% occur once, and the top ten carry approximately 2.9%. The sample consisted of PBMCs. The receptor source for this set is a man aged 45 to 65 in good health and CMV-seronegative.

This clone was detected only once. The chain uses TRBV6-6 and TRBJ1-1; 8 nucleotides agree with TRBD1. Trimming took 5 bases from V and 0 from J; bases not matched to a gene: 2. CDR3 length: 14 residues. Germline V gene sequence: CDR1 MNHNY, CDR2 SVGAGI (reference sequence). The CDR3 bases are TGTGCCAGCAGTGTACAGGGGGTGAACACTGAAGCTTTCTTT. Amino acid sequence: CASSVQGVNTEAFF.

The chain carries TRBV7-9 and TRBJ2-6; 7 bases are shared with TRBD2. J lost 2 bases, V lost 1 base, and 5 bases had no gene match. Germline values: CDR1 SEHNR, CDR2 FQNEAQ (reference sequence). The CDR3 runs to 17 residues. CDR3 nucleotides: TGTGCCAGCAGCTTAGACGAGGGGAGGGCTGGGGCCAACGTCCTGACTTTC. Amino acid sequence: CASSLDEGRAGANVLTF. Together with reference TRBV7-9 and TRBJ2-6, the CDR3 gives the full variable domain: DTGVSQNPRHKITKRGQNVTFRCDPISEHNRLYWYRQTLGQGPEFLTYFQNEAQLEKSRLLSDRFSAERPKGSFSTLEIQRTEQGDSAMYLCASSLDEGRAGANVLTFGAGSRLTVL.

In the case of this clone: A junction end diverges from the germline sequence, so it may reflect a read error. The chain employs TRBV4-3 and TRBJ2-1, with a possible D match to TRBD1 (5 bases). From germline, CDR1 is LGHNA and CDR2 YSLEER. The CDR3 is 18 residues long. In nucleotides, the CDR3 is TGCGCCAGCAGCCAAGATTCGGTTAGGCAGGGCTCCCACAATGAGCAGTTCTTC. Encoded protein: CASSQDSVRQGSHNEQFF.

The rearrangement joins TRBV19 to TRBJ2-1, with no clear D. This CDR3 spans 12 amino acids. CDR1 and CDR2 (germline): LNHDA, SQIVND (reference sequence). V lost 7 bases to trimming and J lost 7 bases, with 11 bases between them. The CDR3 spells CASTDFLNEQFF. In DNA, the CDR3 is TGTGCCAGTACCGATTTCCTAAATGAGCAGTTCTTC.

The rearrangement uses TRBV9 and TRBJ2-2, with 7 bases matching TRBD2. J lost 3 bases, V lost 0 bases, and 11 bases had no gene match. CDR1 is SGDLS, CDR2 YYNGEE, per germline. This CDR3 is 18 amino acids long. CDR3 DNA: TGTGCCAGCAGCGTAGTACTTATGCTAGCGGAGGACACCGGGGAGCTGTTTTTT. This translates into CASSVVLMLAEDTGELFF.

This clone was seen only a few times. The gene calls are TRBV11-2 and TRBJ2-1; 7 nucleotides agree with TRBD1. In germline, CDR1 is SGHAT, CDR2 FQNNGV. The J segment lost 7 bases and the V segment lost 3 bases, leaving 6 bases of the junction unmatched. The CDR3 sequence is 14 residues long. This CDR3 reads CASSLLTGWNEQFF. CDR3 in DNA: TGTGCCAGCAGCTTGCTGACAGGGTGGAATGAGCAGTTCTTC.

The chain combines TRBV25-1 with TRBJ2-3; 10 nucleotides match TRBD1. Germline trimming cut 6 bases from V and 5 bases from J; bases unmatched to any gene: 5. This CDR3 contains 14 residues. CDR1 and CDR2 (germline): MGHDK, SYGVNS. The DNA of the CDR3 is TGTGCCAGCAGGACAGGGGGCAGTATAGATACGCAGTATTTT. Translated: CASRTGGSIDTQYF. Complete variable domain (other parts from reference TRBV25-1 and TRBJ2-3): EADIYQTPRYLVIGTGKKITLECSQTMGHDKMYWYQQDPGMELHLIHYSYGVNSTEKGDLSSESTVSRIRTEHFPLTLESARPSHTSQYLCASRTGGSIDTQYFGPGTRLTVL.

Only a few counts were recorded for this clone. This rearrangement joins TRBV29-1 to TRBJ2-1; weak D call: TRBD2 (6 bases). The CDR3 has 12 amino acids. Germline loops: CDR1 SQVTM, CDR2 ANQGSEA. The V end was cut by 4 bases, the J end by 8 bases, with 12 bases between. CDR3 coding DNA: TGCAGCGTTGGGGCCGGGAGAGATGAGCAGTTCTTC. This encodes CSVGAGRDEQFF.

This clone has just a few counts. The rearrangement links TRBV10-3 to TRBJ2-7, with a tentative D call TRBD2 (5 bases). V was pared by 6 bases and J by 7 bases, with 16 bases between. CDR3 length: 13 amino acids. Germline-derived CDR1 and CDR2 are ENHRY and SYGVKD. Here the CDR3 DNA reads TGTGCCATCAGCAAACTAGGCACGTCTGAGCAGTACTTC. This encodes CAISKLGTSEQYF.

This clone came up once. The chain has TRBV6-5 and TRBJ2-7; D possibly corresponds to TRBD1 (6 bases). There are 14 residues in the CDR3. Germline V CDR1 and CDR2: MNHEY, SVGAGI. V gave up 7 bases and J gave up 5 bases, with 18 bases separating them. CDR3 bases: TGTGCCAGCATCGGGCAGGGGCATTCCCACGAGCAGTACGTC. This codes for CASIGQGHSHEQYV.

The rearrangement joins TRBV30 to TRBJ1-6; no firm D call. Trimming removed 0 bases from V and 9 bases from J, with 12 bases in between. Per germline, CDR1 GTSNPN and CDR2 SVGIG (reference sequence). The CDR3 has 14 residues. As DNA, the CDR3 is TGTGCCTGGAGTGTACCCCAGGTCCGTTCACCCCTCCACTTT. Its protein product is CAWSVPQVRSPLHF.

The chain has TRBV7-3 and TRBJ2-2, with TRBD2 matching over 13 bases. From germline, CDR1 is SGHTA and CDR2 FQGTGA. CDR3 length: 16 residues. The V segment lost 6 bases and the J segment 5 bases; nucleotides outside the gene matches: 6. CDR3 protein: CASRRTSGSWTGELFF. The CDR3 nucleotides are TGTGCCAGCAGGCGGACTAGCGGGAGTTGGACCGGGGAGCTGTTTTTT.

The genes are TRBV11-3 and TRBJ1-1, with a weak D call TRBD1 (5 bases). Germline CDR1 SGHNT, CDR2 YENEEA. With 5 bases removed from V and 3 bases from J, the gap between germline ends came to 10 bases. The CDR3 extends over 13 amino acids. In nucleotides, the CDR3 is TGTGCCAGCAGCCGGGAGGGGTACACTGAAGCTTTCTTT. Protein: CASSREGYTEAFF.

The rearrangement uses TRBV10-3 and TRBJ2-7; D gene uncertain. The CDR3 has 12 residues. The V gene's germline CDR1 is ENHRY and CDR2 SYGVKD. V gave up 10 bases and J gave up 2 bases, with 12 bases separating them. In DNA, the CDR3 is TGTGCCACCCCCGCCGGAGCCTACGAGCAGTACGTC. It codes for CATPAGAYEQYV.

By share of the sample, this clone is medium-sized. This may be a read error, as it is one base from a much larger clone. The rearrangement links TRBV7-9 to TRBJ1-1; TRBD1 is a possible D gene (5 bases). The CDR3 runs 12 residues. Germline V CDR1 and CDR2: SEHNR, FQNEAQ (reference sequence). CDR3 nucleotides: TGTTCCAGCAGCTTAGACAGACCTGAAGCTTTCTTT. As protein: CSSSLDRPEAFF.

The table lists this clone with a few counts. This rearrangement joins TRBV4-1 to TRBJ1-5, with D maybe TRBD1 (5 bases). The CDR3 has 16 residues. Per germline, CDR1 MGHRA and CDR2 YSYEKL. V dropped 1 base and J dropped 5 bases, with 15 bases sitting between them. The CDR3 loop is CASSQGWAGGDQPQHF. CDR3 DNA sequence: TGCGCCAGCAGCCAAGGATGGGCGGGAGGGGATCAGCCCCAGCATTTT.

The rearrangement joins TRBV6-1 to TRBJ2-7; TRBD2 agrees at 13 bases. From germline, CDR1 is MNHNS and CDR2 SASEGT. CDR3 length: 15 amino acids. J was trimmed by 6 bases and V by 3 bases; bases with no gene match: 5. Written as DNA, the CDR3 is TGTGCCAGCAGTGACAGACTAGCGGGAGGTCCCGAGCAGTACGTC. Translation: CASSDRLAGGPEQYV.

J is TRBJ2-1 and V is TRBV5-1; 10 bases map to TRBD1. Germline CDR1 SGHRS, CDR2 YFSETQ. CDR3 length equals 15 residues. V lost 0 bases, J lost 8 bases, and 5 bases stayed unmatched. CDR3 loop: CASSLEDRGWDEQFF. CDR3 sequence (DNA): TGCGCCAGCAGCTTGGAGGACAGGGGGTGGGATGAGCAGTTCTTC. The entire variable domain, with the rest obtained from reference TRBV5-1 and TRBJ2-1, is as follows: KAGVTQTPRYLIKTRGQQVTLSCSPISGHRSVSWYQQTPGQGLQFLFEYFSETQRNKGNFPGRFSGRQFSNSRSEMNVSTLELGDSALYLCASSLEDRGWDEQFFGPGTRLTVL.

This clone was detected only once. This chain connects TRBV5-1 to TRBJ1-2; the D gene is possibly TRBD1 (6 bases). The CDR3 consists of 15 residues. V was trimmed by 0 bases and J by 2 bases, leaving 11 bases between them. The V gene's germline CDR1 is SGHRS and CDR2 YFSETQ. This chain's CDR3 is CASSLGARGNYGYTF. CDR3 coding DNA: TGCGCCAGCAGCTTGGGGGCCAGGGGCAACTATGGCTACACCTTC.

The chain combines TRBV10-3 with TRBJ1-2, with D possibly matching TRBD1 (6 bases). This CDR3 spans 13 amino acids. V was cut by 8 bases and J by 4 bases, with 14 bases left in between. Germline CDR1 is ENHRY and CDR2 is SYGVKD. The CDR3 spells CAIGQGISYGYTF. CDR3 nucleotide sequence: TGTGCCATCGGCCAGGGGATCAGCTATGGCTACACCTTC.

The V gene is TRBV6-4, the J gene TRBJ2-1; TRBD1 agrees at 7 bases. V lost 0 bases and J lost 0; bases outside the gene matches: 5. Germline V gene data show CDR1 as MRHNA and CDR2 as SNTAGT. The CDR3 is 17 residues long. CDR3 protein: CASSDSTGKGSYNEQFF. DNA of the CDR3: TGTGCCAGCAGTGACTCGACAGGGAAGGGCTCCTACAATGAGCAGTTCTTC.

V and J are TRBV5-1 and TRBJ2-2, with 9 bases aligning to TRBD1. V was pared by 5 bases and J by 6 bases, with 11 bases of the junction left unmatched. The germline gives CDR1 SGHRS, CDR2 YFSETQ. The CDR3 sequence is 16 residues long. CDR3 region: CASRLPGTGSAGELFF. The CDR3 DNA reads TGCGCCAGCAGGTTGCCCGGGACAGGGTCGGCCGGGGAGCTGTTTTTT.

In the case of this clone: Within the sample, other DNA sequences also encode this same CDR3. The rearrangement links TRBV28 to TRBJ1-1, with TRBD1 as a possible D gene (5 bases). Trimming pared 7 bases from V and 3 bases from J, leaving 15 bases between. This CDR3 contains 14 residues. Germline V gene data show CDR1 as MDHEN and CDR2 as SYDVKM. CDR3: CASNPGGRYTEAFF. As DNA, the CDR3 is TGTGCCAGCAACCCCGGGGGGAGATACACTGAAGCTTTCTTT. The variable domain in full, with the rest retrieved from reference TRBV28 and TRBJ1-1, is DVKVTQSSRYLVKRTGEKVFLECVQDMDHENMFWYRQDPGLGLRLIYFSYDVKMKEKGDIPEGYSVSREKKERFSLILESASTNQTSMYLCASNPGGRYTEAFFGQGTRLTVV.

V gene TRBV5-1 combines with J gene TRBJ2-7, with 7 bases lining up with TRBD1. This CDR3 comprises 13 residues. The J segment lost 7 bases and the V segment lost 2 bases, leaving 6 bases of the junction unmatched. Germline assignment: CDR1 SGHRS and CDR2 YFSETQ. For the CDR3, the DNA is TGCGCCAGCAGCTTTACAGGGGCCGAAGAGCAGTACGTC. Encoded protein: CASSFTGAEEQYV.

This rearrangement joins TRBV7-9 to TRBJ2-3; 8 nucleotides align to TRBD2. V shed 6 bases and J 5 bases; nucleotides not matched to a gene: 13. Germline assignment: CDR1 SEHNR and CDR2 FQNEAQ (reference sequence). This CDR3 is 16 amino acids long. The CDR3 is CASRNPPGGVQDTQYF. The DNA of the CDR3 is TGTGCCAGCAGAAACCCTCCGGGAGGGGTTCAAGATACGCAGTATTTT.

The chain recombines TRBV4-2 with TRBJ2-3, with D tentatively TRBD2 (6 bases). Per the germline V gene, CDR1 is LGHNA and CDR2 is YNFKEQ. The V end lost 4 bases, the J end lost 10 bases, and 24 bases lay between the germline ends. This CDR3 has 16 amino acids. The CDR3 DNA is TGTGCCAGCAGCCGGGGCGGGGAGGCCTCAACCTTGGCGCAGTATTTT. This translates into CASSRGGEASTLAQYF.

The chain links TRBV4-3 to TRBJ1-1; D may be TRBD1 (5 bases). Trimming stripped 1 base from V and 0 bases from J, with 15 bases between. This CDR3 is 17 amino acids long. Looked up from germline, CDR1 is LGHNA and CDR2 is YSLEER. CDR3 in DNA: TGCGCCAGCAGCCAAGTGAGGACAAAAGGGCTGAACACTGAAGCTTTCTTT. This codes for CASSQVRTKGLNTEAFF.